This T cell receptor beta chain comes out of a study of blood T cells in healthy people across ages. Study results and limitations: More naive CD4+ cells and higher diversity were found in long-lived than in aged donors.

A J-beta primer mix and a sample-barcoded 5' primer were used in a second PCR of about 6 to 12 cycles. One entry per CDR3 protein results from TCRdb running MiXCR on the 5' RACE reads. In the table there are under 1,000,000 distinct CDR3 sequences, approximately 35% of which are singletons. The length of the CDR3 is 15 residues. CDR1 is MDHEN and CDR2 is SYDVKM in the germline V gene. V was trimmed by 2 bases and J by 8 bases, leaving 16 bases between them. There are a few counts of this clonotype. No antigen is known for it. The chain combines TRBV28 with TRBJ2-1; D is possibly TRBD1 (5 bases). Input material: blood. The sequence derives from a young man in good health. Here the CDR3 reads CASSLVGQGSDEQFF. DNA of the CDR3: TGTGCCAGCAGTTTAGTGGGGCAGGGAAGCGATGAGCAGTTCTTC.